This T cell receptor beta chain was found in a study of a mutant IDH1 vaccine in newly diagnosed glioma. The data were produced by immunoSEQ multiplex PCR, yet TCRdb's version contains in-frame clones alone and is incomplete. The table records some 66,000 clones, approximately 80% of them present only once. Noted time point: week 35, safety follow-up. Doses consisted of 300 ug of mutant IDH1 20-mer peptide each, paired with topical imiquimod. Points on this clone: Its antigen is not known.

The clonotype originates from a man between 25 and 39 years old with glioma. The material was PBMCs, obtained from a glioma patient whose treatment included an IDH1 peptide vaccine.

The CDR3: CASSVSVVGTGDYEQYF. In nucleotides, the CDR3 is TGTGCCAGTAGTGTTTCAGTCGTAGGGACAGGAGACTACGAGCAGTACTTC. The rearrangement joins TRBV19 to TRBJ2-7; TRBD1 matches 8 bases. This CDR3 contains 17 residues. Germline CDR1 and CDR2: LNHDA and SQIVND (reference sequence). V was pared by 5 bases and J by 3 bases, with 15 bases of the junction left unmatched.